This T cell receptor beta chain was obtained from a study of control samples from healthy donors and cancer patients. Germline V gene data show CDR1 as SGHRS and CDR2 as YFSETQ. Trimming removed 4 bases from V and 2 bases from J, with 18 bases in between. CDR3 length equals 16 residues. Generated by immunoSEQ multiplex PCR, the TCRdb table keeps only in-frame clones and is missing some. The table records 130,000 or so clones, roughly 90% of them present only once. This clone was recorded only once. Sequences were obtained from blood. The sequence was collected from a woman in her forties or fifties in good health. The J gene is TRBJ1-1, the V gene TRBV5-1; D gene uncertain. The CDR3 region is CASSPNPGNLNTEAFF. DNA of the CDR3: TGCGCCAGCAGCCCCAACCCGGGGAACCTTAACACTGAAGCTTTCTTT.